This TCR beta chain was observed in a study of blood T cell repertoires in COVID-19. Across the whole study: The study drew acute and convalescent COVID-19 samples from the United States, Italy and Spain.

The CDR3 has 17 residues. From germline, CDR1 is MNHNS and CDR2 SASEGT. V lost 2 bases, J lost 4 bases, and 11 bases stayed unmatched. Authors' data handling: Reference gene primers were amplified, and this amplification served to estimate nucleated cell counts. Libraries were prepared by immunoSEQ multiplex PCR; TCRdb keeps only in-frame clonotypes and omits some of them. V and J calls and clone size are given by that table; D and trimming were obtained from the DNA. The table lists some 150,000 clones, approximately 80% of them singletons. This chain uses TRBV6-1 with TRBJ2-5; TRBD1 agrees at 9 bases. This sequence originates from a man between 65 and 80 years old with acute or convalescent COVID-19. Specimen: peripheral blood. CDR3 in DNA: TGTGCCAGCAGTGAATGGGTGGACAGGGGAAGCCCAGAGACCCAGTACTTC. This encodes CASSEWVDRGSPETQYF.